The present entry profiles one T cell receptor (beta chain) with its context. TCRdb reanalysed the reads using MiXCR and keeps one entry per CDR3 protein. Of around 280,000 distinct CDR3 sequences in the sample, roughly 13% were seen once. This CDR3 is built from 15 residues. Germline-derived CDR1 and CDR2 are SEHNR and FQNEAQ (reference sequence). The V gene end was trimmed by 6 bases and the J gene end by 8 bases; junction bases not matched to a gene: 8. The data belong to a study of T cell repertoires in cytomegalovirus infection. The specimen sequenced was PBMCs. The chain recombines TRBV7-9 with TRBJ2-1; 12 nucleotides align to TRBD2. The sequence came from a human donor in good health (CMV status not recorded). Some clones in this sample may be carry-over from other donors' samples. CDR3 loop: CASSSSGRAGDEQFF. DNA for the CDR3: TGTGCCAGCAGTTCTAGCGGGAGGGCCGGGGATGAGCAGTTCTTC.